These T cell receptor beta chains were read from a single sample in a study of T cells after yellow fever vaccination. TCRdb recomputed calls from the 5' RACE reads with MiXCR, one row per CDR3 protein. The profile covers some 340,000 distinct CDR3 sequences, with around 10% appearing a single time and approximately 3% taken by the ten largest. The input for sequencing was CD4+ T cells sorted from PBMCs, taken 45 days after the yellow fever booster vaccination. Source of these receptors: a man between 18 and 29 years old who received the YFV17D yellow fever vaccine. Both conserved end residues are part of each CDR3.

J gene: TRBJ1-2; V gene: TRBV10-3; CDR3 protein: CAISGLYGYTF
J gene: TRBJ1-2; V gene: TRBV9; CDR3 protein: CASSVDAEVYGYTF
J gene: TRBJ2-5; V gene: TRBV7-2; CDR3 protein: CASSLAGGWETQYF
J gene: TRBJ2-1; V gene: TRBV4-2; CDR3 protein: CASSQEGIYNEQFF
J gene: TRBJ2-1; V gene: TRBV27; CDR3 protein: CASSWTGDSYNEQFF
J gene: TRBJ1-1; V gene: TRBV19; CDR3 protein: CASSIYPGQGSAEAFF
J gene: TRBJ2-1; V gene: TRBV4-3; CDR3 protein: CASSQERQGLPYNEQFF
J gene: TRBJ2-7; V gene: TRBV3-1; CDR3 protein: CASSQDLLPFKQYF
J gene: TRBJ2-3; V gene: TRBV18; CDR3 protein: CASSSRGPSTDTQYF
J gene: TRBJ2-3; V gene: TRBV7-3; CDR3 protein: CASSQGYTDTQYF
J gene: TRBJ2-3; V gene: TRBV7-2; CDR3 protein: CASRPGISGTDTQYF
J gene: TRBJ1-2; V gene: TRBV7-9; CDR3 protein: CASSLDKREVGYGYTF
J gene: TRBJ1-1; V gene: TRBV7-7; CDR3 protein: CASSQDSNTEAFF
J gene: TRBJ1-5; V gene: TRBV2; CDR3 protein: CASTWGSRDQPQHF
J gene: TRBJ2-2; V gene: TRBV20-1; CDR3 protein: CSARLAGGFRELFF
J gene: TRBJ2-3; V gene: TRBV6-6; CDR3 protein: CASRSLGTGTYF
J gene: TRBJ2-5; V gene: TRBV6-2/TRBV6-3; CDR3 protein: CASSYSRSEGAWETQYF
J gene: TRBJ2-5; V gene: TRBV28; CDR3 protein: CASSLDRGGGETQYF
J gene: TRBJ2-2; V gene: TRBV20-1; CDR3 protein: CSARANSENTGELFF
J gene: TRBJ1-6; V gene: TRBV14; CDR3 protein: CASSLPLAPLHF
J gene: TRBJ2-1; V gene: TRBV7-9; CDR3 protein: CAGYRDVNEQFF
J gene: TRBJ1-5; V gene: TRBV12-3/TRBV12-4; CDR3 protein: CASTQGQFNQPQHF
J gene: TRBJ1-5; V gene: TRBV6-2/TRBV6-3; CDR3 protein: CASSSPRGAGINQPQHF
J gene: TRBJ1-2; V gene: TRBV20-1; CDR3 protein: CSASTNPGYTF
J gene: TRBJ2-4; V gene: TRBV15; CDR3 protein: CATSRDRTGNIQYF
J gene: TRBJ1-1; V gene: TRBV7-6; CDR3 protein: CASSLSKPGQGETEAFF
J gene: TRBJ2-4; V gene: TRBV27; CDR3 protein: CASSLSEKNIQYF
J gene: TRBJ2-2; V gene: TRBV18; CDR3 protein: CASSRGQGSTGELFF
J gene: TRBJ2-7; V gene: TRBV29-1; CDR3 protein: CSVGRDVSYEQYF
J gene: TRBJ2-1; V gene: TRBV5-1; CDR3 protein: CASSLELAGVNEQFF
J gene: TRBJ2-3; V gene: TRBV6-2/TRBV6-3; CDR3 protein: CASSPPPGGDTQYF
J gene: TRBJ2-3; V gene: TRBV7-2; CDR3 protein: CASSPRVQRGTDTQYF
J gene: TRBJ2-1; V gene: TRBV6-5; CDR3 protein: CASRKHLSRGDPSYNEQFF
J gene: TRBJ2-7; V gene: TRBV20-1; CDR3 protein: CSASPPSGTNPYEQYF
J gene: TRBJ1-1; V gene: TRBV6-6; CDR3 protein: CASRTGTGIFLNTEAFF
J gene: TRBJ1-1; V gene: TRBV7-2; CDR3 protein: CASSSIRDTEAFF
J gene: TRBJ2-5; V gene: TRBV4-1; CDR3 protein: CASSRYRGQETQYF
J gene: TRBJ2-3; V gene: TRBV29-1; CDR3 protein: CSVDMSDTQYF
J gene: TRBJ2-6; V gene: TRBV7-2; CDR3 protein: CASSLRGPASGANVLTF
J gene: TRBJ1-6; V gene: TRBV5-4; CDR3 protein: CASSLEYLGSPLHF
J gene: TRBJ1-2; V gene: TRBV6-1; CDR3 protein: CASSAIPGRFSGYTF
J gene: TRBJ2-4; V gene: TRBV19; CDR3 protein: CASSIGGDRDIQYF
J gene: TRBJ1-6; V gene: TRBV4-3; CDR3 protein: CASSHRLEQGSPLHF
J gene: TRBJ1-5; V gene: TRBV5-6; CDR3 protein: CASSHRDTDQPQHF
J gene: TRBJ2-5; V gene: TRBV4-3; CDR3 protein: CASSLSAVLAGEETQYF
J gene: TRBJ1-1; V gene: TRBV4-3; CDR3 protein: CASSERRDRVLSWTEAFF
J gene: TRBJ2-5; V gene: TRBV24-1; CDR3 protein: CATSEPWDQETQYF
J gene: TRBJ1-1; V gene: TRBV9; CDR3 protein: CASSVSGMNTEAFF
J gene: TRBJ1-2; V gene: TRBV5-4; CDR3 protein: CASSLAAPLGGYTF
J gene: TRBJ2-3; V gene: TRBV20-1; CDR3 protein: CSAATGDTDTQYF
J gene: TRBJ2-3; V gene: TRBV5-1; CDR3 protein: CASSSASGADTQYF